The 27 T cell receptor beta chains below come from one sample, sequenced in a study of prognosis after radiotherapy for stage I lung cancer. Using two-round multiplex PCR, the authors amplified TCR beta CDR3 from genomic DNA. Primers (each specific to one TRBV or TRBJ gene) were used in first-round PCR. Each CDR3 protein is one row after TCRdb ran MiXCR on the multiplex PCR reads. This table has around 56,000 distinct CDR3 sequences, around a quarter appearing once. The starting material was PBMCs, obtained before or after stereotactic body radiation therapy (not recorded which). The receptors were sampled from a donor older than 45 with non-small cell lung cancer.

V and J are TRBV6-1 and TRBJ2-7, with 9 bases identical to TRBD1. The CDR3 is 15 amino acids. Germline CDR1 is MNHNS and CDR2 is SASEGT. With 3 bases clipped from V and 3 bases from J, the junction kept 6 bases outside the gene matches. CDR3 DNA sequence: TGTGCCAGCAGTGATTGGGGGACAGGGAGCTACGAGCAGTACTTC. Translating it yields CASSDWGTGSYEQYF.

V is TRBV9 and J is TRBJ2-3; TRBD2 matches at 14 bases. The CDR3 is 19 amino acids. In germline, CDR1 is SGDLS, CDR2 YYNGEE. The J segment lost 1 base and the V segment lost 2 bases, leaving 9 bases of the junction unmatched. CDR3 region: CASSVSTGTSGGGTDTQYF. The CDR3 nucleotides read TGTGCCAGCAGCGTGAGTACCGGGACTAGCGGGGGAGGCACAGATACGCAGTATTTT. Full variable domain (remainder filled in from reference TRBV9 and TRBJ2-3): DSGVTQTPKHLITATGQRVTLRCSPRSGDLSVYWYQQSLDQGLQFLIQYYNGEERAKGNILERFSAQQFPDLHSELNLSSLELGDSALYFCASSVSTGTSGGGTDTQYFGPGTRLTVL.

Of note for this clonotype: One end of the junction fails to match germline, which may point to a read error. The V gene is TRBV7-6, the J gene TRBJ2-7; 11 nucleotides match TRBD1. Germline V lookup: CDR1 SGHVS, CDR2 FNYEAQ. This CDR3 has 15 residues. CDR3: CASSHRTGGVDEQYF. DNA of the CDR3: TGCGCCAGCAGTCACCGGACAGGGGGCGTGGACGAGCAGTACTTC. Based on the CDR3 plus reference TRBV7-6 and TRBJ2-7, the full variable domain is GAGVSQSPRYKVTKRGQDVALRCDPISGHVSLYWYRQALGQGPEFLTYFNYEAQQDKSGLPNDRFSAERPEGSISTLTIQRTEQRDSAMYRCASSHRTGGVDEQYFGPGTRLTVT.

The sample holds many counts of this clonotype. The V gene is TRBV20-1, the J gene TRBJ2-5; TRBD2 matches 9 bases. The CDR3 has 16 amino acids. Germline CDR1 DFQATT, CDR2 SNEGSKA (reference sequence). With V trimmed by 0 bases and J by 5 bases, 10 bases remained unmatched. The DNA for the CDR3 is TGCAGTGCTAGAGATCAAATAGCGGGGGCTCTGGAGACCCAGTACTTC. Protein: CSARDQIAGALETQYF.

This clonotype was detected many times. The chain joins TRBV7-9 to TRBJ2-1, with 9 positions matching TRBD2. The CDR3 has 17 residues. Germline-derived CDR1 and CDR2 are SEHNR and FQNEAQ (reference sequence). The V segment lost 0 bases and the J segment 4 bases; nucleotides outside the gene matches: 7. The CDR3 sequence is CASSLAPVAGGYNEQFF. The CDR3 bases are TGTGCCAGCAGCTTAGCGCCAGTCGCGGGGGGGTACAATGAGCAGTTCTTC.

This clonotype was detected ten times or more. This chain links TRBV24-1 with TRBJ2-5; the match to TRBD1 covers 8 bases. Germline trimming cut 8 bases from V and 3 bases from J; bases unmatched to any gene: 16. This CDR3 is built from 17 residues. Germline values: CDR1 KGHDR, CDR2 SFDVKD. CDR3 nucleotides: TGTGCCACCAAGTCACCCGAACAGACAGGGGAGGAAGAGACCCAGTACTTC. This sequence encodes CATKSPEQTGEEETQYF.

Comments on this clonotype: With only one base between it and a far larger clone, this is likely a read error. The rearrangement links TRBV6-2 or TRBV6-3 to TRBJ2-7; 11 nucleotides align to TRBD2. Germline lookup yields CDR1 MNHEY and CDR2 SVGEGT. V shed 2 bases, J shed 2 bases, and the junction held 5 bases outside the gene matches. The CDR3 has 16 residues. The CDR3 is CASSYLSGGAPYEQYF. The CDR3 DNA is TGTGCCAGCAGTTACCTTAGCGGGGGGGCACCCTACGAGCAGTACTTC.

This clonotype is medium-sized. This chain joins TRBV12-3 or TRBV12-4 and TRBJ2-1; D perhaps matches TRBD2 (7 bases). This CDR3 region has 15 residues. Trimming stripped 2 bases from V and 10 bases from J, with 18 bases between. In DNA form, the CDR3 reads TGTGCCAGCAGTTTACTTCACGGGGGGCCCGGGGAGCAGTTCTTC. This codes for CASSLLHGGPGEQFF.

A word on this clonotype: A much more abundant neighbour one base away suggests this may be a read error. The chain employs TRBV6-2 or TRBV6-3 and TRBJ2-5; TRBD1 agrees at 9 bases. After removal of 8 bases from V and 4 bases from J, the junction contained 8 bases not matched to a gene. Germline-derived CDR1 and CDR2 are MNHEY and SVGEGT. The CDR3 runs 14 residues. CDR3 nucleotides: TGTGCCAGCGGGACAGGGATTAAAAGAGAGACCCAGTACTTC. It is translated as CASGTGIKRETQYF.

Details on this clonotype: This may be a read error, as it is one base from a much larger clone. CDR3 region: CASSYAGTKPGKLFF. The CDR3 DNA sequence: TGTGCCAGCAGCTACGCCGGGACAAAACCCGGGAAGCTGTTTTTT. The chain uses TRBV11-3 and TRBJ2-2, with D possibly matching TRBD1 (6 bases). Germline V gene lookup returns CDR1 SGHNT and CDR2 YENEEA. The CDR3 is made up of 15 amino acids.

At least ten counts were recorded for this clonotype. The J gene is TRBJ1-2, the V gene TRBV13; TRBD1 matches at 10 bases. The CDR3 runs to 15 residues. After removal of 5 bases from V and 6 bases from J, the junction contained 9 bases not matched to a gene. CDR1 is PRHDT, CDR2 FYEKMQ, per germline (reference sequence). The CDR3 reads CASSGRQGAGNGYTF. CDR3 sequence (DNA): TGTGCCAGCAGCGGCAGACAGGGGGCGGGAAATGGCTACACCTTC.

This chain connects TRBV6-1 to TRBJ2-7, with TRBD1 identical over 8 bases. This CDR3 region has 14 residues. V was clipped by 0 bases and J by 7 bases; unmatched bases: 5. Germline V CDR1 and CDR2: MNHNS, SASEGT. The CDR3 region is CASSEATGVGEQYF. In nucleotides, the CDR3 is TGTGCCAGCAGTGAAGCGACAGGGGTGGGGGAGCAGTACTTC.

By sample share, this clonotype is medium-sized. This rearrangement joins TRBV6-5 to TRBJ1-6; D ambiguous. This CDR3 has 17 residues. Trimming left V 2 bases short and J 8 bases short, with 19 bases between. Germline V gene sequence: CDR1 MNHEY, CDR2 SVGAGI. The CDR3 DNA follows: TGTGCCAGCAGTTACCTCGAGGACCCTAGGCGTCATTCACCCCTCCACTTT. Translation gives CASSYLEDPRRHSPLHF.

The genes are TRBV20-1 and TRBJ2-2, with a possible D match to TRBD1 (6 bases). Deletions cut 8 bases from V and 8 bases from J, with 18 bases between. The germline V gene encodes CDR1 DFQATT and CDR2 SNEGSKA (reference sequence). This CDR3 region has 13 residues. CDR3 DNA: TGCAGTTCGAGAAAGGGGGTGACAGGGGAGCTGTTTTTT. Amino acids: CSSRKGVTGELFF.

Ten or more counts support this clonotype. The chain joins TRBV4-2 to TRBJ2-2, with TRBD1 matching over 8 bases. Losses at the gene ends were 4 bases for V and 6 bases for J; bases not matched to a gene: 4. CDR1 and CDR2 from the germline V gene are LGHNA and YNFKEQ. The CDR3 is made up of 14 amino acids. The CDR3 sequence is CASSRDRGAGELFF. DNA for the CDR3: TGTGCCAGCAGCCGTGACAGGGGCGCCGGGGAGCTGTTTTTT.

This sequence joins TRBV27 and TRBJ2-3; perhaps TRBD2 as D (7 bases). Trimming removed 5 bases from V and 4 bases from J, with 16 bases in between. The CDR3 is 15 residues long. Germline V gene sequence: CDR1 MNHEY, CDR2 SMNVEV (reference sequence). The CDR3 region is CASSPPRGGADTQYF. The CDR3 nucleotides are TGTGCCAGCAGTCCTCCCCGAGGGGGGGCAGATACGCAGTATTTT.

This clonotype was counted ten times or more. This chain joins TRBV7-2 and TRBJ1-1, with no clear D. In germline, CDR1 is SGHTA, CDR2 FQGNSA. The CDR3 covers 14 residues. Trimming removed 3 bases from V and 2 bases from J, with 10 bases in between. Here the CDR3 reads CASSFAHTNTEAFF. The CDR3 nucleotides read TGTGCCAGCAGCTTTGCTCACACCAACACTGAAGCTTTCTTT.

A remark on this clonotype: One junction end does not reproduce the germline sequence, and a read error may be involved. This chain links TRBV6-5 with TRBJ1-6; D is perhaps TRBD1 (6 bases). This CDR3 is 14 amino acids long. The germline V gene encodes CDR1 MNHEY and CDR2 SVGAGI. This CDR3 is CDSSYGQGLAPLYF. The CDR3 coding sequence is TGTGACAGCAGTTACGGGCAGGGGCTTGCACCCCTCTACTTT.

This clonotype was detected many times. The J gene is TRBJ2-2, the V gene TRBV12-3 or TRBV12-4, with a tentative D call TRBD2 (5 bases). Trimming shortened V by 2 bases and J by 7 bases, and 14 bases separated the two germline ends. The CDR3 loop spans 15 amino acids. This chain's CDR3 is CASSLSLAEGGELFF. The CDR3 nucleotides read TGTGCCAGCAGTTTATCCCTAGCCGAGGGCGGGGAGCTGTTTTTT.

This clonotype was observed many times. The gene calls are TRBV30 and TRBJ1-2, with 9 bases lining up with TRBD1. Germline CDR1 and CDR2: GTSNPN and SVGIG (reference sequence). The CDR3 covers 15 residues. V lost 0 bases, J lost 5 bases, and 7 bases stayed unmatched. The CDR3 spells CAWSVRSGTGYGYTF. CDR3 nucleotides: TGTGCCTGGAGTGTACGGTCTGGGACAGGGTATGGCTACACCTTC. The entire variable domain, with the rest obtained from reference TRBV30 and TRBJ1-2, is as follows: SQTIHQWPATLVQPVGSPLSLECTVEGTSNPNLYWYRQAAGRGLQLLFYSVGIGQISSEVPQNLSASRPQDRQFILSSKKLLLSDSGFYLCAWSVRSGTGYGYTFGSGTRLTVV.

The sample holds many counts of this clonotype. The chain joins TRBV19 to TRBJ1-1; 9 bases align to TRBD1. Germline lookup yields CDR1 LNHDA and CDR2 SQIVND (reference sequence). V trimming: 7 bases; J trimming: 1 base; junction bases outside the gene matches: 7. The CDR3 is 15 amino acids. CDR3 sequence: CASIPLGQGNTEAFF. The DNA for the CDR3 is TGTGCCAGTATTCCCTTGGGACAGGGGAACACTGAAGCTTTCTTT.

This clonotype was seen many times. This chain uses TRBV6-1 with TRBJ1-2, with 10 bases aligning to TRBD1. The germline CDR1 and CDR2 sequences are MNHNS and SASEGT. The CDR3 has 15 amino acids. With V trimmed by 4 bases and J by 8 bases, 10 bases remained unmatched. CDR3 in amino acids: CASSVPGQGLGGYTF. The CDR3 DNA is TGTGCCAGCAGTGTACCGGGACAGGGGCTGGGGGGCTACACCTTC.

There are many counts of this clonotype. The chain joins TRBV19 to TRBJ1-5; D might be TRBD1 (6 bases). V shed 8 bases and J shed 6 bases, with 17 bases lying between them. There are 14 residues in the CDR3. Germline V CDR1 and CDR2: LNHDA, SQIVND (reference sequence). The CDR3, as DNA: TGTGCCAGTGGGGGCCAGGGACGGAGTCAGCCCCAGCATTTT. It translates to CASGGQGRSQPQHF.

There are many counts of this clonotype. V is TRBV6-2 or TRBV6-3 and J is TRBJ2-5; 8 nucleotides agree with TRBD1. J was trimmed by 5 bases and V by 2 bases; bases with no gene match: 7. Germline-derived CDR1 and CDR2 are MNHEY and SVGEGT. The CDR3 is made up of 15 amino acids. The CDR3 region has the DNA TGTGCCAGCAGTTACGGAGGACAGGGATGGGAGACCCAGTACTTC. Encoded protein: CASSYGGQGWETQYF.

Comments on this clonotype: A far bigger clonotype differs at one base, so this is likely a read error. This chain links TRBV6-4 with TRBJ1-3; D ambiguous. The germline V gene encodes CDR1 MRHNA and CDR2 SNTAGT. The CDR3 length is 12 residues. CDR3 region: CASQSSENTIYF. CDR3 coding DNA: TGTGCCAGTCAGTCCTCTGAAAACACCATATATTTT.

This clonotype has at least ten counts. CDR3 sequence: CASSHPDRVGSPLHF. CDR3 in DNA: TGCGCCAGCAGCCATCCGGACAGGGTCGGTTCACCCCTCCACTTT. The V call is TRBV4-1, the J call TRBJ1-6, with 8 bases fitting TRBD1. This CDR3 has 15 amino acids. Looked up from germline, CDR1 is MGHRA and CDR2 is YSYEKL. Germline trimming cut 3 bases from V and 9 bases from J; bases unmatched to any gene: 7.

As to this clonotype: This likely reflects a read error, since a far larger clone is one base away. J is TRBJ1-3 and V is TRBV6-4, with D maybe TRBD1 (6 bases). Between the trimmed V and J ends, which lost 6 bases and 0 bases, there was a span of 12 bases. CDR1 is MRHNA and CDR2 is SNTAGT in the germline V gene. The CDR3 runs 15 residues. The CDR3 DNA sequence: TGTGCCAGCAGATGGGACATCCTCTCTGGAAACACCATATATTTT. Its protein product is CASRWDILSGNTIYF.